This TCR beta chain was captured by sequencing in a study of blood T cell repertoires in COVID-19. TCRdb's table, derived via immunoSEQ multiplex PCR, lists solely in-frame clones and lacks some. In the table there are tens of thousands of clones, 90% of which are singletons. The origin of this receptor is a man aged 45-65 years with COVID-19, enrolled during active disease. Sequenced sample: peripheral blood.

The CDR3 spells CASSLSAGDLYEQYF. The DNA for the CDR3 is TGTGCCAGCAGCTTATCAGCGGGAGATCTCTACGAGCAGTACTTC. This chain uses TRBV7-3 with TRBJ2-7; 8 bases are shared with TRBD2. The CDR3 spans 15 residues. Germline CDR1 is SGHTA and CDR2 is FQGTGA. With V trimmed by 2 bases and J by 3 bases, 6 bases remained unmatched. Supplemented by reference TRBV7-3 and TRBJ2-7, the full variable domain reads GAGVSQTPSNKVTEKGKYVELRCDPISGHTALYWYRQSLGQGPEFLIYFQGTGAADDSGLPNDRFFAVRPEGSVSTLKIQRTERGDSAVYLCASSLSAGDLYEQYFGPGTRLTVT.